The 20 T cell receptor beta chains listed next were all sequenced from one sample in a study of regulatory T cells in long-lasting Graves disease. Time point noted: persistent/refractory GD, antithyroid drugs over 5 years with positive TRAb. Making the TCR library involved RNA that had been extracted from PBMCs. Both iRepertoire HTBI primers and Arm-PCR of CDR3 regions were used to build the TCR beta libraries. TCRdb independently ran MiXCR on the multiplex PCR reads; one entry per CDR3 protein. This table holds roughly 300,000 distinct CDR3 sequences, around 20% found once. The sample was peripheral blood mononuclear cells (PBMCs), taken when the disease was refractory, from a patient treated with antithyroid drugs. Every receptor here comes from a female donor with Graves disease.

This clonotype was observed a single time. The chain has TRBV30 and TRBJ2-1; D gene uncertain. CDR1 GTSNPN and CDR2 SVGIG come from the germline V gene (reference sequence). V lost 0 bases and J lost 0, with 9 bases in between. The CDR3 is made up of 15 amino acids. CDR3 coding DNA: TGTGCCTGGAGTGTAGGGTCGAACTCCTACAATGAGCAGTTCTTC. Its protein product is CAWSVGSNSYNEQFF.

This clonotype occurred many times. This chain joins TRBV28 and TRBJ1-5; TRBD1 matches at 10 bases. The length of the CDR3 is 16 residues. Trimming at V came to 3 bases and at J to 4 bases, leaving 6 bases not matched to a gene. Germline V CDR1 and CDR2: MDHEN, SYDVKM. The CDR3 loop reads CASSLSGQGVNQPQHF. CDR3 DNA: TGTGCCAGCAGTTTGTCAGGACAGGGGGTTAATCAGCCCCAGCATTTT.

This sequence joins TRBV3-1 and TRBJ2-7, with 7 bases identical to TRBD2. Germline V gives CDR1 LGHDT, CDR2 YNNKEL (reference sequence). V was clipped by 4 bases and J by 6 bases; unmatched bases: 9. The CDR3 has 14 amino acids. The CDR3 sequence is CASSPLAGLCEQYF. Here the CDR3 DNA reads TGTGCCAGCAGCCCGTTAGCGGGCCTATGCGAGCAGTACTTC.

The chain uses TRBV4-1 and TRBJ2-4, with TRBD2 as a possible D gene (6 bases). This CDR3 contains 15 residues. Trimming left V 2 bases short and J 3 bases short, with 11 bases between. Germline V CDR1 and CDR2: MGHRA, YSYEKL. CDR3 in amino acids: CASSQPREDKNIQYF. The CDR3 coding sequence is TGCGCCAGCAGCCAACCCAGGGAGGACAAAAACATTCAGTACTTC.

Only a few counts were recorded for this clonotype. This rearrangement joins TRBV5-1 to TRBJ1-6, with D possibly being TRBD1 (6 bases). Per the germline V gene, CDR1 is SGHRS and CDR2 is YFSETQ. The CDR3 consists of 16 residues. With 3 bases removed from V and 8 bases from J, the gap between germline ends came to 18 bases. The chain's CDR3 is CASSSIWGAGYSPLHF. CDR3 nucleotides: TGCGCCAGCAGCTCCATTTGGGGGGCAGGTTATTCACCCCTCCACTTT.

The chain employs TRBV12-5 and TRBJ2-3, with 8 positions matching TRBD2. The CDR3 spans 14 residues. Per the germline V gene, CDR1 is LGHNT and CDR2 is FRNRAP. Trimming cost V 7 bases and J 1 base; bases outside gene matches: 4. The CDR3 sequence: CASADGRGTDTQYF. CDR3 DNA: TGTGCTAGTGCCGACGGGAGGGGCACAGATACGCAGTATTTT.

The sample holds a few counts of this clonotype. This chain links TRBV11-2 with TRBJ2-2; 9 positions agree with TRBD2. This CDR3 contains 20 residues. In germline, CDR1 is SGHAT, CDR2 FQNNGV. J gave up 3 bases and V 4 bases, and 18 bases lay outside the gene matches. In nucleotides, the CDR3 is TGTGCCAGCAGCTCCCCCCGTGGGGCAGCGGGGGGCCTCCACACCGGGGAGCTGTTTTTT. Residues: CASSSPRGAAGGLHTGELFF.

The chain recombines TRBV3-1 with TRBJ2-3, with no clear D. Trimming stripped 3 bases from V and 1 base from J, with 5 bases between. The CDR3 length is 13 residues. Germline V gene data show CDR1 as LGHDT and CDR2 as YNNKEL (reference sequence). The CDR3 sequence is CASSHRGTDTQYF. As DNA, the CDR3 is TGTGCCAGCAGCCACCGGGGCACAGATACGCAGTATTTT.

The chain employs TRBV7-8 and TRBJ1-5; perhaps TRBD1 as D (5 bases). The ends were cut back, 3 bases at V and 6 bases at J, with 12 bases in the middle. The CDR3 length is 14 residues. Germline values: CDR1 SGHVS, CDR2 FQNEAQ. As DNA, the CDR3 is TGTGCCAGCAGCTTCAGGATCGGGGCTCAGCCCCAGCATTTT. As protein: CASSFRIGAQPQHF.

V gene TRBV20-1 combines with J gene TRBJ2-5; D unresolved. Germline CDR1 DFQATT, CDR2 SNEGSKA (reference sequence). The CDR3 extends over 14 amino acids. With 4 bases removed from V and 5 bases from J, the gap between germline ends came to 17 bases. The CDR3 loop reads CSAIPDLSGETQYF. Here the CDR3 DNA reads TGCAGTGCTATTCCGGACCTCTCTGGGGAGACCCAGTACTTC.

This clonotype was recorded at least ten times. The chain recombines TRBV12-3 or TRBV12-4 with TRBJ1-2, with D unclear. The CDR3 loop spans 12 amino acids. Trimming took 0 bases from V and 7 from J, leaving 6 bases between them. The CDR3 is CASSLALSGYTF. The CDR3 DNA reads TGTGCCAGCAGTTTAGCGCTATCTGGCTACACCTTC.

This rearrangement joins TRBV25-1 to TRBJ1-5; possible D gene TRBD1, 5 bases. Trimming shortened V by 2 bases and J by 9 bases, and 14 bases separated the two germline ends. Germline V CDR1 and CDR2: MGHDK, SYGVNS. This CDR3 is 14 amino acids long. The CDR3 reads CASSEQGAGGPQHF. DNA of the CDR3: TGTGCCAGCAGTGAACAAGGGGCTGGTGGGCCCCAGCATTTT.

In regard to this clonotype: A much more abundant neighbour one base away suggests this may be a read error. In DNA form, the CDR3 reads TGTGCCAGCAGTGGATGGGTCTACGAGCAGTACTTC. It encodes CASSGWVYEQYF. The genes are TRBV2 and TRBJ2-7, with D unclear. Germline V gene data show CDR1 as SNHLY and CDR2 as FYNNEI. This CDR3 comprises 12 residues. V dropped 4 bases and J dropped 3 bases, with 7 bases sitting between them.

The genes are TRBV5-6 and TRBJ1-4, with D unclear. V shed 4 bases and J shed 4 bases, with 14 bases lying between them. Germline V gene data show CDR1 as SGHDT and CDR2 as YYEEEE. This CDR3 contains 15 residues. The CDR3 spells CASSRLSGINEKLFF. DNA of the CDR3: TGTGCCAGCAGCCGTCTATCGGGGATTAATGAAAAACTGTTTTTT.

Ten or more counts support this clonotype. The chain combines TRBV25-1 with TRBJ2-2; a possible D gene is TRBD1 (6 bases). Deletions cut 1 base from V and 2 bases from J, with 17 bases between. This CDR3 comprises 18 residues. The germline gives CDR1 MGHDK, CDR2 SYGVNS. CDR3 in DNA: TGTGCCAGCAGTGAATTAGCAGGGGCCGCCTCAAACACCGGGGAGCTGTTTTTT. Its translation is CASSELAGAASNTGELFF. The variable domain in full, with the rest retrieved from reference TRBV25-1 and TRBJ2-2, is EADIYQTPRYLVIGTGKKITLECSQTMGHDKMYWYQQDPGMELHLIHYSYGVNSTEKGDLSSESTVSRIRTEHFPLTLESARPSHTSQYLCASSELAGAASNTGELFFGEGSRLTVL.

This clonotype was counted many times. The J gene is TRBJ2-5, the V gene TRBV28, with 7 bases fitting TRBD2. The trim removed 3 bases at V and 5 bases at J, leaving 12 bases unmatched. This CDR3 spans 16 amino acids. CDR1 MDHEN and CDR2 SYDVKM come from the germline V gene. The CDR3 nucleotides read TGTGCCAGCAGTTTGGGCCGTGGGAGGGCTAAGGAGACCCAGTACTTC. Residues: CASSLGRGRAKETQYF.

The chain is built from TRBV20-1 and TRBJ1-1, with 7 bases aligning to TRBD1. This CDR3 region has 15 residues. The J segment lost 5 bases and the V segment lost 3 bases, leaving 12 bases of the junction unmatched. CDR1 is DFQATT and CDR2 is SNEGSKA in the germline V gene (reference sequence). CDR3 nucleotides: TGCAGTGCTAGGAGTGTAGGGGGCACGGAGACTGAAGCTTTCTTT. Protein sequence: CSARSVGGTETEAFF.

This clonotype was seen a handful of times. The chain carries TRBV27 and TRBJ1-5, with TRBD1 as a possible D gene (6 bases). Trimming stripped 5 bases from V and 7 bases from J, with 15 bases between. CDR3 length equals 14 residues. Germline-derived CDR1 and CDR2 are MNHEY and SMNVEV (reference sequence). DNA of the CDR3: TGTGCCAGCAGTGTCACAGGGACTTGGCAGCCCCAGCATTTT. It encodes CASSVTGTWQPQHF.

This clonotype showed up many times. The gene calls are TRBV20-1 and TRBJ1-2, with D unresolved. CDR1 DFQATT and CDR2 SNEGSKA come from the germline V gene (reference sequence). Trimming took 3 bases from V and 0 from J, leaving 5 bases between them. This CDR3 has 12 residues. The CDR3 region is CSASRPNYGYTF. The DNA for the CDR3 is TGCAGTGCTAGTAGGCCTAACTATGGCTACACCTTC.

In its sample, this clonotype was seen many times. The CDR3 loop is CASTIGDSPGNTIYF. For the CDR3, the DNA is TGTGCCAGCACTATAGGGGATAGCCCTGGAAACACCATATATTTT. The V call is TRBV25-1, the J call TRBJ1-3; D may be TRBD1 (5 bases). V was shortened by 7 bases and J by 2 bases, with 15 bases between the two germline ends. The CDR3 length is 15 residues. Per the germline V gene, CDR1 is MGHDK and CDR2 is SYGVNS.